This T cell receptor (beta chain) was sequenced in a study of blood T cell repertoires in COVID-19. Study details: Some COVID-19 samples were acute and others convalescent; all came from the United States, Italy and Spain. The analysed material was cDNA or gDNA that came from T cells, B-cell-depleted T cells, or PBMCs.

The length of the CDR3 is 16 residues. Germline V gene sequence: CDR1 MNHNY, CDR2 SVGAGI (reference sequence). Trimming removed 4 bases from V and 4 bases from J; junction bases left unmatched: 9. Original methodology: Amplification of reference gene primers provided the estimated nucleated cell counts. Assay used: immunoSEQ multiplex PCR; TCRdb lists only in-frame clones, some missing. V and J calls and clone size are copied from that table; D and trimming were computed from the DNA. Among just under 65,000 clones listed, about 80% were seen once. Sequencing was carried out using peripheral blood. The chain has TRBV6-6 and TRBJ2-7; the match to TRBD2 covers 11 bases. The clonotype was recovered from a man aged 55 to 70 with COVID-19, enrolled during active disease. DNA of the CDR3: TGTGCCAGCAGTTCTTTAGCGGGGGGGAATGCTTACGAGCAGTACTTC. Its protein is CASSSLAGGNAYEQYF.